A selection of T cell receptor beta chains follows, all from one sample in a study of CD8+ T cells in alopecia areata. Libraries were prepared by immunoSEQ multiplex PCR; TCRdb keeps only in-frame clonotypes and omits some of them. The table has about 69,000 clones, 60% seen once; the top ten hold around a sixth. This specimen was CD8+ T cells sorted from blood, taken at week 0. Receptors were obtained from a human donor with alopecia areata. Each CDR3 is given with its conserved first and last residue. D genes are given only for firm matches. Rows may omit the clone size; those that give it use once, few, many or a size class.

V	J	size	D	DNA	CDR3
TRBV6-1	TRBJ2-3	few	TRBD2	TGTGCCAGCCGTGGGGGACTAGCGGGCACAGATACGCAGTATTTT	CASRGGLAGTDTQYF
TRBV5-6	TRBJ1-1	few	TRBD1	TGTGCCAGCAGCTACGACGGGACAGGCCCGGCGGGGGAAGCTTTCTTT	CASSYDGTGPAGEAFF
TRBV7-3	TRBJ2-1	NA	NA	TGTGCCAGCAGCTTAGACTCCTACAATGAGCAGTTCTTC	CASSLDSYNEQFF
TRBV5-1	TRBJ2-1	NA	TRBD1	TGCGCCAGCAGCCTAAGGACAGGGTCCTACAATGAGCAGTTCTTC	CASSLRTGSYNEQFF
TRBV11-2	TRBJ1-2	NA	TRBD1	TGTGCCAGCAGCTTTAGTGGGACAGCTAACTATGGCTACACCTTC	CASSFSGTANYGYTF
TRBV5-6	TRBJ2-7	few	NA	TGTGCCAGCAGCTTAGATGGCGGATTTAGAACCTACGAGCAGTACTTC	CASSLDGGFRTYEQYF
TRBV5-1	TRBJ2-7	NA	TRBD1	TGCGCCAGCAGCTTGGGACAGGGCGAGGACGAGCAGTACTTC	CASSLGQGEDEQYF
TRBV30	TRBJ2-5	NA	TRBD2	TGTGCCTGGAACCCCGGACTAGCGGGAGTGGGAGAGACCCAGTACTTC	CAWNPGLAGVGETQYF
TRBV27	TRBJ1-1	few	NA	TGTGCCAGCAGGCAGCCGAACACTGAAGCTTTCTTT	CASRQPNTEAFF
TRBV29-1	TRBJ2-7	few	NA	TGCAGCGTGCAGGGGGGGACCAGGTACGAGCAGTACTTC	CSVQGGTRYEQYF
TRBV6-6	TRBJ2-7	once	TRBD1	TGTGCCAGCAGTTACTCCGGGACAGGGTACGAGCAGTACTTC	CASSYSGTGYEQYF
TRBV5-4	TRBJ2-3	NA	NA	TGTGCCAGCAGCCAAGGACATCCTGGCACAGATACGCAGTATTTT	CASSQGHPGTDTQYF
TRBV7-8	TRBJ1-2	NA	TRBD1	TGTGCCGTTGCCGGGACAGGGGGATTTAACGGGCTGAATGGCTACACCTTC	CAVAGTGGFNGLNGYTF
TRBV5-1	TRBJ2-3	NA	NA	TGCGCCAGCAGCTTTGACTCATACACAGATACGCAGTATTTT	CASSFDSYTDTQYF
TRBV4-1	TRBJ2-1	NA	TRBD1	TGCGCCAGCAGCCAAACCTGGGGACAGAGTAGGTACAATGAGCAGTTCTTC	CASSQTWGQSRYNEQFF
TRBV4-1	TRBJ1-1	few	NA	TGCGCCAGCAGCCAAGAACAGGGTAACACTGAAGCTTTCTTT	CASSQEQGNTEAFF
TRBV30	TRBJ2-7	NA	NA	TGTGCCTGGGGTCCCGGGAAAGGGGCCTACGAGCAGTACTTC	CAWGPGKGAYEQYF
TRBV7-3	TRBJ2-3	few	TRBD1	TGTGCCAGCAGCCAGACAGGGAAAATGGTCACAGATACGCAGTATTTT	CASSQTGKMVTDTQYF
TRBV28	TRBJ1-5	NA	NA	TGTGCCAGCAGTTTACGGGGCTATCAGCCCCAGCATTTT	CASSLRGYQPQHF
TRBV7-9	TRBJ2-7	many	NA	TGTGCCAGCAGCTTAGCCCGGACCAACGAGCAGTACTTC	CASSLARTNEQYF
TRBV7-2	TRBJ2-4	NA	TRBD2	TGTGCCAGCAGCCCGCGGGGCCGGGACTACGTAGCCAAAAACATTCAGTACTTC	CASSPRGRDYVAKNIQYF
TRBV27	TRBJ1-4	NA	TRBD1	TGTGCCAGCACGAGGACAGGAAGAGGCGTATTTGAAAAACTGTTTTTT	CASTRTGRGVFEKLFF
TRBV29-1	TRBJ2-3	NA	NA	TGCAGCGCCGAGACCGCCGCTAGCACAGATACGCAGTATTTT	CSAETAASTDTQYF
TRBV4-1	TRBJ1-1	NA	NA	TGCGCCAGCAGCCAAGCGGGTTCGGGGGGGGAAGCTTTCTTT	CASSQAGSGGEAFF
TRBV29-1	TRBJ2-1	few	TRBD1	TGCAGCGTGACAGGGTACAATGAGCAGTTCTTC	CSVTGYNEQFF
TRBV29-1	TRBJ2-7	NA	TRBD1	TGCAGCGTTGCAAGGGGGCGTACGGGATCCGAGCAGTACTTC	CSVARGRTGSEQYF
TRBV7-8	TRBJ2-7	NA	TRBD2	TGTGCCAGCAGCTTAGTTGTGCTAGCGGGAGGGGTCTACGAGCAGTACTTC	CASSLVVLAGGVYEQYF
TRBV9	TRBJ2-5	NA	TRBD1	TGTGCCAGCAGCCCCGGGACAGGGGTTACCCAGTACTTC	CASSPGTGVTQYF
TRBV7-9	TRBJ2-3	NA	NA	TGTGCCAGCAGCAGGGTACAATGGCCAGATACGCAGTATTTT	CASSRVQWPDTQYF
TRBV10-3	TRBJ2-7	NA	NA	TGTGCCATCAGTGACCAGACAGGACAAACCTACGAGCAGTACTTC	CAISDQTGQTYEQYF
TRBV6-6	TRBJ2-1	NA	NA	TGTGCCAGCAGCCAGAGTGTCAATGAGCAGTTCTTC	CASSQSVNEQFF
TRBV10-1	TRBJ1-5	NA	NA	TGCGCCAGCAGTGCTTTGGCAGGGGGCAATCAGCCCCAGCATTTT	CASSALAGGNQPQHF
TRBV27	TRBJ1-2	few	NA	TGTGCCAGCGGACAATCCGGGACATTGAACGGCTACACCTTC	CASGQSGTLNGYTF
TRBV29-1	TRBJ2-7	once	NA	TGCAGCGTTGAAGGGCGATGGTACGAGCAGTACTTC	CSVEGRWYEQYF
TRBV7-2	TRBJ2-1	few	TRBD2	TGTGCCAGCAGCCCAGGGACTAGCGGGAGCGATGAGCAGTTCTTC	CASSPGTSGSDEQFF
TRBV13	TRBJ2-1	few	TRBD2	TGTGCCAGCAGCCCCTACCTAGCGGGTTCTTACAATGAGCAGTTCTTC	CASSPYLAGSYNEQFF
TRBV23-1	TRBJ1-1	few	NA	TGCGCCAGCAGTCGGGAGAAGATGAACACTGAAGCTTTCTTT	CASSREKMNTEAFF
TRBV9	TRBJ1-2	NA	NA	TGTGCCAGCAGCGTAGTGACAGCCTCTAACTATGGCTACACCTTC	CASSVVTASNYGYTF
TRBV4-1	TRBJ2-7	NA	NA	TGCGCCAGCAGCCAAGACCGGAGTATTGCCGAGCAGTACTTC	CASSQDRSIAEQYF
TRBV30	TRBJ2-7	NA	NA	TGTGCCTGGAGCCACGGGAACTACGAGCAGTACTTC	CAWSHGNYEQYF
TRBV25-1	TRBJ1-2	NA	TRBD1	TGTGCCAGCAGTGAGACAGGGGGTCCTGCTAACTATGGCTACACCTTC	CASSETGGPANYGYTF
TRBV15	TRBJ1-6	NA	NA	TGTGCCACCAGCAGAGAGGCGGGCGCCTCACCCCTCCACTTT	CATSREAGASPLHF
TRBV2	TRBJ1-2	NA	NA	TGTGCCATCGGGAGGGGCGCTAACTATGGCTACACCTTC	CAIGRGANYGYTF
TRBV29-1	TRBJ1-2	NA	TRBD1	TGCAGCGTTGAAGAAGTCGGGACAGGGAGAGTCTATGGCTACACCTTC	CSVEEVGTGRVYGYTF
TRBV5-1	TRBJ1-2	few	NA	TGCGCCAGCAGCTACTCTTATGAGGTGCAGGGTTTAGAAGGCTACACCTTC	CASSYSYEVQGLEGYTF
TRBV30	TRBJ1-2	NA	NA	TGTGCCTGGAGTGTACCCCAGGGTAACTATGGCTACACCTTC	CAWSVPQGNYGYTF
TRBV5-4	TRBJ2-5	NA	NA	TGTGCCAGCAGCTTGCAGGATATTATCGAGACCCAGTACTTC	CASSLQDIIETQYF
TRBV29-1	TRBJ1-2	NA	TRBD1	TGCAGCGTGAACAGGGGGAATGGCTACACCTTC	CSVNRGNGYTF
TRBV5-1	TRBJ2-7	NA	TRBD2	TGCGCCAGCAGACCGGGACTAGCGGGCTACGAGCAGTACTTC	CASRPGLAGYEQYF
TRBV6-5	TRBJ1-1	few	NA	TGTGCCAGCAGTTACTCCAGGGGAGGGAACACTGAAGCTTTCTTT	CASSYSRGGNTEAFF
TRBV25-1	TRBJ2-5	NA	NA	TGTGCCAGCAGTCCCCGTGGCCGGGCCGAAGAGACCCAGTACTTC	CASSPRGRAEETQYF
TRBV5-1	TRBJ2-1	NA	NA	TGCGCCAGCAGCTTGTATACTGGGAGCTCCTACAATGAGCAGTTCTTC	CASSLYTGSSYNEQFF
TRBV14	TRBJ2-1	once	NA	TGTGCCAGCAGCCACGGAGATGAGCAGTTCTTC	CASSHGDEQFF
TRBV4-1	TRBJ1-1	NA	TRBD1	TGCGCCAGCAGCCACGTGACAGGGGGCAACACTGAAGCTTTCTTT	CASSHVTGGNTEAFF
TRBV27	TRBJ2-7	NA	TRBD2	TGTGCCAGCAATTGGATGGGAGGGACCGCCAACGAGCAGTACTTC	CASNWMGGTANEQYF
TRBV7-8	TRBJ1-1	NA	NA	TGTGCCAGCAGCTCAGCCGGGACACAGCATCTAGGTGCTTTCTTT	CASSSAGTQHLGAFF
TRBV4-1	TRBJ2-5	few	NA	TGCGCCAGCAGCCGGGTGATGGGCGGCCAAGAGACCCAGTACTTC	CASSRVMGGQETQYF
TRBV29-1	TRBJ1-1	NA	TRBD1	TGCAGCGTTCTGACAGGGAGGACTGAAGCTTTCTTT	CSVLTGRTEAFF
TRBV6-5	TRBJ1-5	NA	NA	TGTGCCAGCTCGCCCGGGGGGAAGCCCCAGCATTTT	CASSPGGKPQHF
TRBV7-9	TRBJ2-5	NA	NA	TGTGCCAGCAGCCCGAGGACACGACAGGAAGAGACCCAGTACTTC	CASSPRTRQEETQYF